This T cell receptor beta chain emerged from a study of T cell repertoires in cytomegalovirus infection. Overall study: Use of recently identified HLA-C-restricted and well-studied HLA-B-restricted CMV epitopes was part of the study.

Points from the study as a whole: Using cumulative public TCR beta family frequency, the authors identified those who carried CMV together with the relevant HLA.

Comment on this clonotype: Its antigen is as yet unknown.

Germline assignment: CDR1 DFQATT and CDR2 SNEGSKA (reference sequence). The CDR3 length is 18 residues. The V gene lost 0 bases and the J gene lost 2 bases, with 23 bases spanning the gap. TCRdb fed the reads into MiXCR, producing one record per CDR3 protein. The repertoire consists of around 770,000 distinct CDR3 sequences, with 25% to 35% occurring once and the leading ten covering around 13%. The sample here was cultured CD8+ T cells from PBMCs, taken from culture after CMV antigen stimulation. The chain joins TRBV20-1 to TRBJ2-7; tentatively, D is TRBD2 (6 bases). This clonotype was obtained from a human donor in good health (CMV status not recorded). Some clones in this sample may be carry-over from other donors' samples. CDR3: CSARDPLVPAGATYEQYF. CDR3 nucleotides: TGCAGTGCTAGAGACCCGTTGGTACCAGCGGGTGCTACCTACGAGCAGTACTTC.